A selection of T cell receptor beta chains follows, all from one sample in a study of T cell changes during pregnancy in multiple sclerosis. Some clones are missing from TCRdb's copy, which holds only in-frame ones; the method was immunoSEQ multiplex PCR. Of about 52,000 clones in the sample, approximately 94% are singletons; the top ten hold roughly 0.37%. The sequences come from CD4+ T cells from peripheral blood mononuclear cells, collected before pregnancy. Receptors originate from a female donor with multiple sclerosis, enrolled in a pregnancy study. CDR3s leave out the opening cysteine and the closing phenylalanine or tryptophan. A D gene is named only where the DNA matches it firmly.

j_gene | v_gene | d_gene | CDR3aa
TRBJ2-1 | TRBV5-1 | TRBD1 | ASSSARTGGGNEQF
TRBJ1-2 | TRBV28 | . | ASTPSGARANYGYT
TRBJ2-7 | TRBV5-1 | . | ASSLDPRSSYEQY
TRBJ2-5 | TRBV7-9 | TRBD2 | ASSLGLAGRETQY
TRBJ2-1 | TRBV4-1 | . | ASSQDQGGYNEQF
TRBJ1-5 | TRBV6-1 | TRBD1 | ASRVAGGDNQPQH
TRBJ2-7 | TRBV4-2 | TRBD1 | ASSHQTPGQGYEQY
TRBJ1-2 | TRBV6-1 | . | ASTWSSGNDGYT
TRBJ1-5 | TRBV5-4 | . | ASSRGGGNQPQH
TRBJ1-2 | TRBV9 | TRBD1 | ASSSRDRGPINYGYT
TRBJ1-1 | TRBV19 | TRBD1 | ASRGPDGAF
TRBJ1-1 | TRBV19 | TRBD1 | ASSDDRGTEAF
TRBJ1-1 | TRBV27 | . | ASSLWAANTEAF
TRBJ2-7 | TRBV4-2 | TRBD2 | ASSQSDDSGVYEQY
TRBJ2-7 | TRBV5-4 | TRBD1 | ASSSDRVYEQY
TRBJ2-1 | TRBV30 | . | AWKTKEGLAEQF
TRBJ2-1 | TRBV27 | . | ASSHKLDTYPYNEQF
TRBJ2-7 | TRBV6-1 | . | ASIKAGAWYEQY
TRBJ2-2 | TRBV30 | . | AWSWAGTGELF
TRBJ2-3 | TRBV19 | TRBD1 | ASSSATGTADTQY
TRBJ2-7 | TRBV5-1 | . | ASRLNDQGFSYEQY
TRBJ2-7 | TRBV1 | . | TSSQIGTSGSYEQY
TRBJ1-3 | TRBV19 | . | ASSIQGLPYSGNTIY
TRBJ2-2 | TRBV4-3 | TRBD2 | ASSQEWAGGASWTGELF
TRBJ1-3 | TRBV19 | TRBD1 | ASSIGTVPGNTIY
TRBJ2-3 | TRBV6-5 | TRBD2 | ASRGSGGTDTQY
TRBJ2-6 | TRBV19 | . | ASSPSLSGSGANVLT
TRBJ2-7 | TRBV29-1 | TRBD2 | SANLAGGHEQY
TRBJ2-7 | TRBV19 | TRBD1 | ASSSLTRGREQY